This T cell receptor beta chain was observed in a study of blood T cell repertoires in COVID-19. Study overall: Sites across the United States, Italy and Spain contributed samples from acute and convalescent COVID-19. From T cells, B-cell-depleted T cells, or PBMCs came the material, which was cDNA or gDNA.

Germline V lookup: CDR1 SNHLY, CDR2 FYNNEI. The CDR3 length is 13 residues. Trimming took off 1 base at V and 4 bases at J, with 5 bases between the two ends. Per the original methods: By means of reference gene primer amplification, nucleated cell counts were estimated. Sequenced by immunoSEQ multiplex PCR; TCRdb stores in-frame clones only, minus some. Clone size and the V and J calls come from that table; the DNA yielded D and trimming. The sample consists of approximately 82,000 clones, roughly 86% of them appearing once. The TCR comes from a man aged 45-65 years with active or convalescent COVID-19. The chain joins TRBV2 to TRBJ1-3, with no clear D. Sequencing used peripheral blood. This CDR3 reads CASSEEQGNTIYF. DNA for the CDR3: TGTGCCAGCAGTGAAGAACAAGGAAACACCATATATTTT.